This TCR beta chain was captured by sequencing in a study of Ad26.COV2.S vaccination and SARS-CoV-2 variants. Treatment in this sample: some 19 received Ad26.COV2.S at low or high dose, single or two shots; five or six received placebo; per-sample allocation not given. All samples were drawn on day 63, counting from the first vaccine or placebo injection. Sequencing was performed with immunoSEQ multiplex PCR; in TCRdb, only in-frame clones are kept and a portion is missing. The sample lists fewer than 900,000 clones, about 89% occurring once. CDR3 length: 13 residues. Trimming left V 0 bases short and J 8 bases short, with 10 bases between. In germline, CDR1 is MNHNY, CDR2 SVGAGI (reference sequence).

Here the sequenced sample was peripheral blood, taken in a trial of Ad26.COV2.S vaccine versus placebo. This chain uses TRBV6-6 with TRBJ1-1; D is unclear. This TCR was sampled from a person aged 18-60 years who received the Ad26.COV2.S COVID-19 vaccine or a placebo. In nucleotides, the CDR3 is TGTGCCAGCAGTTACTCCATCGGGTCAGAAGCTTTCTTT. Its translation: CASSYSIGSEAFF.